The present T cell receptor beta chain was sequenced within a study of siplizumab effects on memory and regulatory T cells. Trimming removed 4 bases at V and 7 bases at J, with 7 bases between. The CDR3 loop spans 11 amino acids. The germline V gene has CDR1 WSHSY and CDR2 SAAADI. This clone came up once. Its antigen is not known. Per sample, around 91,000 TCR templates were assayed. Assay: immunoSEQ multiplex PCR; the TCRdb copy retains only in-frame clones and omits some. The sample has approximately 100,000 clones; around 90% are singletons. Study-level points and caveats: The apparent diversity of naive T cells exceeded that of memory cells, and naive T cells seemed to make a major contribution to the alloresponse. The majority of clones, roughly 75-97% of proliferating CD4+ or CD8+ clones, lacked an assignable naive or memory phenotype. Unstimulated subsets captured only a minor fraction of alloreactive clones.

The sequence came from a human donor in good health. The genes are TRBV10-2 and TRBJ2-5; D not certain. What was sequenced was Tregs sorted from blood. CDR3 protein: CASSVYGTQYF. The CDR3 DNA reads as TGCGCCAGCAGTGTCTACGGGACCCAGTACTTC.